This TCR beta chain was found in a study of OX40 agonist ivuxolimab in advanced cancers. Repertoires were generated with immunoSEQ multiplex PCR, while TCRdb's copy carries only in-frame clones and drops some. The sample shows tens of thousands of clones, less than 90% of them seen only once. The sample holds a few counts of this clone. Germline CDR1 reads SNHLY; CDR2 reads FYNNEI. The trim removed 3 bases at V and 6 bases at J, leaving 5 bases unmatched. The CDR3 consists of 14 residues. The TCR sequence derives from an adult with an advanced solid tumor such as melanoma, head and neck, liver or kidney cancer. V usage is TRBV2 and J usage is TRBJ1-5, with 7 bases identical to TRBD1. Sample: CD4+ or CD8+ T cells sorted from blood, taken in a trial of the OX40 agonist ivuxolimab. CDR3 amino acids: CASSETGISQPQHF. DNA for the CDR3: TGTGCCAGCAGTGAGACAGGGATAAGTCAGCCCCAGCATTTT.